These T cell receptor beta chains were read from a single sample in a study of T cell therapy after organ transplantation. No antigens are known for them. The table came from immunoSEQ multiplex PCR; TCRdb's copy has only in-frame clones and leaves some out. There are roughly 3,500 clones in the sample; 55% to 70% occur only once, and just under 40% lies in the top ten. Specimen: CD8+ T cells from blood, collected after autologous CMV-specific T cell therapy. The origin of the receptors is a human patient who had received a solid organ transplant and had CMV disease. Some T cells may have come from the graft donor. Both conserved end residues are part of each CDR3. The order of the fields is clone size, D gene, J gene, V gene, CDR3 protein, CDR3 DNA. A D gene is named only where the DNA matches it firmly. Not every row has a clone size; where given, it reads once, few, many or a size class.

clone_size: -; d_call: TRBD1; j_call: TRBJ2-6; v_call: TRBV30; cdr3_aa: CAWTGGITGANVLTF; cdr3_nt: TGTGCCTGGACAGGGGGCATCACTGGGGCCAACGTCCTGACTTTC
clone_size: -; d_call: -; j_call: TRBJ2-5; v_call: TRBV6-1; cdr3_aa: CASTGYQETQYF; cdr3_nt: TGTGCCAGCACAGGGTACCAAGAGACCCAGTACTTC
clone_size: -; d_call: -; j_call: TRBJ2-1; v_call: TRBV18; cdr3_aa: CASSPGQGSYNEQFF; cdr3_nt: TGTGCCAGCTCACCCGGTCAGGGGTCCTACAATGAGCAGTTCTTC
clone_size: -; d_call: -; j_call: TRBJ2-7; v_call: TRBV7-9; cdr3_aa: CASRTSLDEQYF; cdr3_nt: TGTGCCAGCAGGACTAGTCTCGACGAGCAGTACTTC
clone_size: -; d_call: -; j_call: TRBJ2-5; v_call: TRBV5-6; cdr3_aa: CASSYDRRQETQYF; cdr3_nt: TGTGCCAGCAGCTATGACAGGCGGCAAGAGACCCAGTACTTC
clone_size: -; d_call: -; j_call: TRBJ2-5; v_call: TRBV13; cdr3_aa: CASWEQPQETQYF; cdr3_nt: TGTGCCAGCTGGGAGCAGCCGCAAGAGACCCAGTACTTC
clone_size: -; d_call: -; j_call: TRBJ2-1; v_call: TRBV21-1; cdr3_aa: CASSLTVFSLSYNEQFF; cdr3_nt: TGTGCCAGCAGCCTTACAGTCTTTAGCCTTTCCTACAATGAGCAGTTCTTC
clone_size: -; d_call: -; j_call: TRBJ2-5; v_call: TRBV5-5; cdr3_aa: CASSLRIQAINTETQYF; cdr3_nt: TGTGCCAGCAGCTTGAGGATTCAGGCCATCAACACGGAGACCCAGTACTTC
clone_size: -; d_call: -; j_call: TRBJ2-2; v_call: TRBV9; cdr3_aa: CARRAVPAGEGGGTGELFF; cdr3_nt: TGCGCCCGCCGCGCAGTTCCCGCGGGAGAGGGGGGGGGCACCGGGGAGCTGTTTTTT
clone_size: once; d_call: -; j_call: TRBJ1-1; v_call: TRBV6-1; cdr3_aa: CASRKAGAPTIF; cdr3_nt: TGTGCCAGCAGGAAAGCAGGGGCCCCAACAATCTTT
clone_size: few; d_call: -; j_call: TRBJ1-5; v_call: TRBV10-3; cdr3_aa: CAISGGSEHQPQHF; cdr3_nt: TGTGCCATCAGTGGAGGGAGTGAGCATCAGCCCCAGCATTTT
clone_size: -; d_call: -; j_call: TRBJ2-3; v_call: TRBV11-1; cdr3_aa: CASTRIVAATDSTDTQYF; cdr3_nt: TGTGCCAGCACCAGGATCGTAGCCGCGACTGATAGCACAGATACGCAGTATTTT
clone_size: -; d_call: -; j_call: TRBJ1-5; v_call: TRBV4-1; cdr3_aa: CASSQSRGYQPQHF; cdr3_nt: TGCGCCAGCAGCCAGTCAAGGGGGTATCAGCCCCAGCATTTT
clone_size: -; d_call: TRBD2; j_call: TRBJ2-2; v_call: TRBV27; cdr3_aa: CASRIVLAGAGTGELFF; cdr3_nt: TGTGCCAGCCGAATTGTACTAGCGGGAGCGGGCACCGGGGAGCTGTTTTTT
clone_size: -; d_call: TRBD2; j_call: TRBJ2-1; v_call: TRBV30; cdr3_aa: CAWSSGLAGGSAAYNEQFF; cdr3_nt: TGTGCCTGGAGTTCGGGACTAGCGGGAGGTTCTGCCGCTTACAATGAGCAGTTCTTC
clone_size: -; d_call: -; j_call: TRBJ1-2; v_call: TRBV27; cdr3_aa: CASSGTANYGYTF; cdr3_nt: TGTGCCAGCAGTGGTACAGCGAACTATGGCTACACCTTC
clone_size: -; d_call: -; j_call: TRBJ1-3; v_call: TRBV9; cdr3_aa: CASSAIRGNTIYF; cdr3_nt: TGTGCCAGCAGTGCCATTCGAGGAAACACCATATATTTT
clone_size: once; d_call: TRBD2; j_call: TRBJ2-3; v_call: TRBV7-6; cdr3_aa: CASSLGEALADTDTQYF; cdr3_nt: TGTGCCAGCAGCTTAGGTGAGGCACTAGCGGACACAGATACGCAGTATTTT
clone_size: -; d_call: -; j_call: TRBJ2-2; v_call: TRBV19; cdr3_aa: CATWTGGRSTGELFF; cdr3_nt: TGTGCCACCTGGACAGGAGGGCGCTCGACCGGGGAGCTGTTTTTT
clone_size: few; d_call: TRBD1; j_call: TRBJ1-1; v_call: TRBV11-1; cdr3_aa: CASSLETGSTEAFF; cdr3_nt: TGTGCCAGCAGCTTAGAGACAGGGAGCACTGAAGCTTTCTTT
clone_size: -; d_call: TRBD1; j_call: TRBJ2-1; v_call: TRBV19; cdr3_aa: CASSIRQGTNEQFF; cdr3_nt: TGTGCCAGTAGTATACGACAGGGTACGAATGAGCAGTTCTTC
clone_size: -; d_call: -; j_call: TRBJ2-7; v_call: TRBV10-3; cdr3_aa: CATVDNSYEQYF; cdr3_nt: TGTGCCACCGTGGACAACTCCTACGAGCAGTACTTC
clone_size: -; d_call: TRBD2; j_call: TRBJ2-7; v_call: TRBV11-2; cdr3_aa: CASSWGLAREQYF; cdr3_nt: TGTGCCAGCAGCTGGGGACTAGCAAGGGAGCAGTACTTC
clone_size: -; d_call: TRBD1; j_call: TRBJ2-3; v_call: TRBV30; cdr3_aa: CAWSTGAPTDTQYF; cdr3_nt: TGTGCCTGGAGCACAGGGGCCCCCACAGATACGCAGTATTTT
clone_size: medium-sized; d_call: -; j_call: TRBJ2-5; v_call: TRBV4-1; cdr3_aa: CASSQGEYTGETQYF; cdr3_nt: TGCGCCAGCAGCCAGGGTGAATATACGGGAGAGACCCAGTACTTC
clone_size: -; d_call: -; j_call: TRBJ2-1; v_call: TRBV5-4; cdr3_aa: CASSLLGSSYNEQFF; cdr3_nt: TGTGCCAGCAGCTTGTTAGGGAGCTCCTACAATGAGCAGTTCTTC
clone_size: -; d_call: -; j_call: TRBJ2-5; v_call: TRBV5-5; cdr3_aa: CASNLRPRVETQYF; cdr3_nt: TGTGCCAGCAACCTCAGGCCCCGGGTAGAGACCCAGTACTTC
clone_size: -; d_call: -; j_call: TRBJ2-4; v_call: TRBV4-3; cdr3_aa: CASSQGVRAKNIQYF; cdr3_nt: TGCGCCAGCAGCCAAGGAGTTCGAGCCAAAAACATTCAGTACTTC
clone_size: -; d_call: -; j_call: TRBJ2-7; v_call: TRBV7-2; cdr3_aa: CASRVGGSSPYEQYF; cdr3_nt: TGTGCCAGCAGAGTAGGGGGGAGCTCCCCTTACGAGCAGTACTTC
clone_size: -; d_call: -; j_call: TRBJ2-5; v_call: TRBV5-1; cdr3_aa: CATRGLGETQYF; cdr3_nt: TGCGCCACCCGGGGATTGGGGGAGACCCAGTACTTC
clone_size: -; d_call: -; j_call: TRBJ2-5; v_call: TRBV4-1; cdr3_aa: CASSPRMGETQYF; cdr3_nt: TGCGCCAGCAGTCCTCGGATGGGGGAGACCCAGTACTTC
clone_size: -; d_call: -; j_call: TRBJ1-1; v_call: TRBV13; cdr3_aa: CASSYDRQNTEAFF; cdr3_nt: TGTGCCAGCAGCTACGACAGGCAGAACACTGAAGCTTTCTTT
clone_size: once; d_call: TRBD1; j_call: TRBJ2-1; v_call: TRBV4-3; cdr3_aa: CASSPDRGAYNEQFF; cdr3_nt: TGCGCCAGCAGCCCCGACAGGGGCGCCTACAATGAGCAGTTCTTC
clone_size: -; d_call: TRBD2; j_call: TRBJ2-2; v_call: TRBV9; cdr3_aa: CARRVVPAGDGGGTGELFF; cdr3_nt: TGTGCCCGCCGCGTAGTGCCAGCGGGAGATGGGGGGGGCACCGGGGAGCTGTTTTTT
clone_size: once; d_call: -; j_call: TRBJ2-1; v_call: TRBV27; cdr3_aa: CASSPTSSGTYNEQFF; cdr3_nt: TGTGCCAGCAGTCCCACCTCCTCGGGCACCTACAATGAGCAGTTCTTC
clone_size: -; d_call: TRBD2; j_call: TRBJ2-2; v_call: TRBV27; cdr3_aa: CASSPLGSSGRTGELFF; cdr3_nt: TGTGCCAGCAGTCCATTGGGGTCTAGCGGTCGCACCGGGGAGCTGTTTTTT
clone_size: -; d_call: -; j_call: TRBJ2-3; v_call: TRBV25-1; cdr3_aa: CASRPPGGGRDTQYF; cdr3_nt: TGTGCCAGCAGACCCCCAGGGGGGGGGCGTGATACGCAGTATTTT